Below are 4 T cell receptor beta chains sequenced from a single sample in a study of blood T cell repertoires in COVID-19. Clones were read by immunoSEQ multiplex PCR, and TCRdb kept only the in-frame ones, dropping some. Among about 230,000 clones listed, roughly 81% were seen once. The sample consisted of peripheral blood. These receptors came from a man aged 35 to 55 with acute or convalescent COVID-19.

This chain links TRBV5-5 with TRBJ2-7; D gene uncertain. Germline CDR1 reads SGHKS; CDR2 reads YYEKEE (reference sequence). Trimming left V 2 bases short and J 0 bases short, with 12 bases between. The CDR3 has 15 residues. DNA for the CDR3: TGTGCCAGCAGCTTCCCAGGCTCGAGCTCCTACGAGCAGTACTTC. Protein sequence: CASSFPGSSSYEQYF.

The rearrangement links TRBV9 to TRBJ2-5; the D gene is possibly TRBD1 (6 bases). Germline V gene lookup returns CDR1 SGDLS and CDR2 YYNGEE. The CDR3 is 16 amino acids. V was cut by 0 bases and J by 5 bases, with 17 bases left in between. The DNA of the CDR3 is TGTGCCAGCAGCGTAGAAGGGACAACAAGGACGGAGACCCAGTACTTC. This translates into CASSVEGTTRTETQYF.

Written as DNA, the CDR3 is TGTGCCAGCAGCTTCGATCCGACAGGGCAGGTAACCTTC. The encoded protein is CASSFDPTGQVTF. This chain connects TRBV11-2 to TRBJ1-2, with TRBD1 matching over 7 bases. Germline CDR1 and CDR2: SGHAT and FQNNGV. The CDR3 contains 13 residues. With V trimmed by 3 bases and J by 14 bases, 12 bases remained unmatched. The full variable domain, rest sourced from reference TRBV11-2 and TRBJ1-2, is EAGVAQSPRYKIIEKRQSVAFWCNPISGHATLYWYQQILGQGPKLLIQFQNNGVVDDSQLPKDRFSAERLKGVDSTLKIQPAKLEDSAVYLCASSFDPTGQVTFGSGTRLTVV.

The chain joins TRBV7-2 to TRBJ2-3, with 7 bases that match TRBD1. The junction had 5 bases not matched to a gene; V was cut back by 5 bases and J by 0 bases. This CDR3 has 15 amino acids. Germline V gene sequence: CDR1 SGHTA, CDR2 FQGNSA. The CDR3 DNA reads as TGTGCCAGCAGCGGTGAGGGGGCCAGCACAGATACGCAGTATTTT. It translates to CASSGEGASTDTQYF.